The 9 T cell receptor beta chains listed next were all sequenced from one sample in a study of cytomegalovirus exposure and HLA in healthy donors. The PCR contained 60 Vbeta and 13 Jbeta primers. Sequencing used immunoSEQ multiplex PCR; TCRdb keeps in-frame clones, though not all of them. In the table there are 100,000 or so clones, less than 80% of which are singletons. Sequences were obtained from PBMCs. These receptors were taken from a woman in her thirties or forties in good health and CMV-seronegative.

The gene calls are TRBV5-4 and TRBJ1-1, with D possibly being TRBD1 (5 bases). The CDR3 sequence is 13 residues long. Between the trimmed V and J ends, which lost 4 bases and 0 bases, there was a span of 7 bases. Germline CDR1 is SGHNT and CDR2 is YYREEE (reference sequence). CDR3 protein: CASSLRVNTEAFF. Written as DNA, the CDR3 is TGTGCCAGCAGCCTCAGGGTGAACACTGAAGCTTTCTTT.

V and J are TRBV11-3 and TRBJ1-1; D is possibly TRBD1 (5 bases). Per the germline V gene, CDR1 is SGHNT and CDR2 is YENEEA. The V end lost 3 bases, the J end lost 4 bases, and 9 bases lay between the germline ends. The CDR3 is 13 amino acids. CDR3 loop: CASSLRRGTEAFF. CDR3 nucleotides: TGTGCCAGCAGCTTGAGGAGGGGCACTGAAGCTTTCTTT.

In regard to this clone: The identical CDR3 is also encoded by other nucleotide sequences in the sample. The chain is built from TRBV7-9 and TRBJ2-7; D call uncertain. The CDR3 length is 13 residues. Trimming left V 5 bases short and J 4 bases short, with 12 bases between. Germline lookup yields CDR1 SEHNR and CDR2 FQNEAQ (reference sequence). The CDR3 sequence: CASSPRQAYEQYF. DNA of the CDR3: TGTGCCAGCAGCCCAAGGCAGGCTTACGAGCAGTACTTC.

The V and J genes are TRBV28 and TRBJ1-1, with 7 nucleotides matching TRBD1. V gave up 6 bases and J gave up 1 base; unmatched junction bases: 8. The CDR3 covers 15 residues. Germline V gene sequence: CDR1 MDHEN, CDR2 SYDVKM. CDR3 nucleotides: TGTGCCAGCAGCCTCCCCACAGGGGAGAACACTGAAGCTTTCTTT. This translates into CASSLPTGENTEAFF.

The genes are TRBV14 and TRBJ1-2, with D perhaps TRBD1 (5 bases). Germline V lookup: CDR1 SGHDN, CDR2 FVKESK. The CDR3 contains 16 residues. Trimming removed 0 bases from V and 6 bases from J, with 17 bases in between. The chain's CDR3 is CASSQDLAGWSNGYTF. Written as DNA, the CDR3 is TGTGCCAGCAGCCAAGATCTGGCAGGGTGGTCAAATGGCTACACCTTC.

The chain is built from TRBV18 and TRBJ1-1; 7 bases match TRBD1. CDR1 and CDR2 from the germline V gene are KGHSH and LQKENI. V dropped 3 bases and J dropped 0; count of bases not matched to a gene: 4. This CDR3 has 15 amino acids. The CDR3 bases are TGTGCCAGCTCACCTACAGGGGAGGTGAACACTGAAGCTTTCTTT. It codes for CASSPTGEVNTEAFF.

This sequence joins TRBV4-3 and TRBJ1-1; 11 positions agree with TRBD1. Unmatched junction bases numbered 2, after V lost 1 base and J lost 1 base. Germline V gene data show CDR1 as LGHNA and CDR2 as YSLEER. This CDR3 has 16 residues. The CDR3 nucleotides are TGCGCCAGCAGCCAAGGGACAGGGGGCCGGAACACTGAAGCTTTCTTT. Protein sequence: CASSQGTGGRNTEAFF.

The V gene is TRBV20-1, the J gene TRBJ1-5; a possible D gene is TRBD1 (5 bases). Germline V lookup: CDR1 DFQATT, CDR2 SNEGSKA (reference sequence). V lost 3 bases, J lost 9 bases, and 9 bases lay in between. This CDR3 region has 11 residues. The CDR3 DNA follows: TGCAGTGCTAGTAGGGGAGGGCCCCAGCATTTT. Amino acid sequence: CSASRGGPQHF.

This clone has only a few counts. The V gene is TRBV14, the J gene TRBJ2-3; 10 bases are shared with TRBD2. V lost 6 bases, J lost 6 bases, and 9 bases stayed unmatched. Per germline, CDR1 SGHDN and CDR2 FVKESK. The CDR3 runs 15 residues. CDR3 nucleotides: TGTGCCAGCAGACGCGGACTAGCGGTTCGGGATACGCAGTATTTT. This sequence encodes CASRRGLAVRDTQYF.